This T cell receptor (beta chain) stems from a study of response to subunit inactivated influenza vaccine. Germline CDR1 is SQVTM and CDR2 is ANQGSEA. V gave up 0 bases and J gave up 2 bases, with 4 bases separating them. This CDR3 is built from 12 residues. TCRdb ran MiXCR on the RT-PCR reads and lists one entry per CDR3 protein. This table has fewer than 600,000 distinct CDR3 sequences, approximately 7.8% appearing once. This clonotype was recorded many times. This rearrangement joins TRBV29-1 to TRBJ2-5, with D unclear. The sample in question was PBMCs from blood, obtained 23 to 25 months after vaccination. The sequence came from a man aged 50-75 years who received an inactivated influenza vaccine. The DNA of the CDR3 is TGCAGCGTTGAAGAACAGCAAGAGACCCAGTACTTC. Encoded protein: CSVEEQQETQYF.